The 24 T cell receptor beta chains reported below all come from one sample, sequenced in a study of identifying expanded T cells in peripheral blood. Sequencing was performed with immunoSEQ multiplex PCR; in TCRdb, only in-frame clones are kept and a portion is missing. In the table there are roughly 100,000 clones, around 89% of which are singletons. The sequenced material came from blood. These receptors were collected from a person aged 18 to 70 in good health.

The chain joins TRBV2 to TRBJ1-2, with D unclear. Germline V gene sequence: CDR1 SNHLY, CDR2 FYNNEI. Trimming removed 4 bases at V and 8 bases at J, with 11 bases between. CDR3 length equals 12 residues. For the CDR3, the DNA is TGTGCCAGCAGTGTAGTAACAGCCGGCTACACCTTC. Residues: CASSVVTAGYTF.

The rearrangement joins TRBV14 to TRBJ1-4; the D is unclear. CDR1 is SGHDN and CDR2 is FVKESK in the germline V gene. The ends were cut back, 1 base at V and 6 bases at J, with 12 bases in the middle. The CDR3 is 15 amino acids. The CDR3 region has the DNA TGTGCCAGCAGCCAAGTTACGGCGGGATATGAAAAACTGTTTTTT. Its translation is CASSQVTAGYEKLFF. Supplemented by reference TRBV14 and TRBJ1-4, the full variable domain reads EAGVTQFPSHSVIEKGQTVTLRCDPISGHDNLYWYRRVMGKEIKFLLHFVKESKQDESGMPNNRFLAERTGGTYSTLKVQPAELEDSGVYFCASSQVTAGYEKLFFGSGTQLSVL.

A single count supports this clone. This chain uses TRBV4-1 with TRBJ2-3, with 8 bases that match TRBD2. This CDR3 is 14 amino acids long. Germline CDR1 and CDR2: MGHRA and YSYEKL. V shed 8 bases and J 3 bases; nucleotides not matched to a gene: 7. The CDR3 region has the DNA TGCGCCAGCCGCCCGGGAGGGCGAACAGATACGCAGTATTTT. Its protein is CASRPGGRTDTQYF.

The CDR3 region is CASSVRTGLTYEQYF. The DNA for the CDR3 is TGTGCCAGCAGCGTTCGGACAGGACTTACCTACGAGCAGTACTTC. The rearrangement uses TRBV9 and TRBJ2-7; 7 nucleotides line up with TRBD1. The CDR3 loop spans 15 amino acids. Germline V gene lookup returns CDR1 SGDLS and CDR2 YYNGEE. V shed 2 bases, J shed 2 bases, and the junction held 7 bases outside the gene matches.

The chain employs TRBV5-5 and TRBJ1-2; tentative D call: TRBD1 (5 bases). The CDR3 extends over 14 amino acids. The V and J ends lost 6 bases and 4 bases respectively, with 16 bases between them. CDR1 and CDR2 from the germline V gene are SGHKS and YYEKEE (reference sequence). CDR3 region: CASMETTGPYGYTF. In DNA, the CDR3 is TGTGCCAGCATGGAGACAACAGGCCCCTATGGCTACACCTTC.

The chain combines TRBV6-1 with TRBJ2-7; 13 nucleotides align to TRBD2. Trimming at V came to 3 bases and at J to 3 bases, leaving 2 bases not matched to a gene. The CDR3 extends over 15 amino acids. Germline-derived CDR1 and CDR2 are MNHNS and SASEGT. The CDR3 nucleotides are TGTGCCAGCAGTGATTGGACTAGCGGGAGCTACGAGCAGTACTTC. This encodes CASSDWTSGSYEQYF.

This sequence joins TRBV19 and TRBJ1-4, with TRBD1 identical over 7 bases. The CDR3 spans 14 residues. V trimming: 3 bases; J trimming: 8 bases; junction bases outside the gene matches: 6. Germline V lookup: CDR1 LNHDA, CDR2 SQIVND (reference sequence). The CDR3 DNA sequence: TGTGCCAGTAGTATGGTACAGGGGTACGAAAAACTGTTTTTT. Translating it yields CASSMVQGYEKLFF.

In DNA, the CDR3 is TGTGCCAGCAGATATAGGGGGCTTCAAGAGACCCAGTACTTC. It codes for CASRYRGLQETQYF. The rearrangement links TRBV2 to TRBJ2-5; TRBD1 agrees at 7 bases. V lost 6 bases to trimming and J lost 2 bases; unmatched junction nucleotides: 6. The CDR3 extends over 14 amino acids. Germline V lookup: CDR1 SNHLY, CDR2 FYNNEI.

Comments on this clone: Mismatch with germline at one junction end may stem from a read error. This chain uses TRBV28 with TRBJ2-1, with 11 nucleotides matching TRBD2. Germline assignment: CDR1 MDHEN and CDR2 SYDVKM. The CDR3 has 17 amino acids. CDR3 residues: CASIPTQGLAGTNELFF. DNA of the CDR3: TGTGCCAGCATTCCTACCCAAGGACTAGCGGGTACAAATGAGCTGTTCTTC. The full variable domain, its missing parts supplied by reference TRBV28 and TRBJ2-1, is DVKVTQSSRYLVKRTGEKVFLECVQDMDHENMFWYRQDPGLGLRLIYFSYDVKMKEKGDIPEGYSVSREKKERFSLILESASTNQTSMYLCASIPTQGLAGTNELFFGPGTRLTVL.

The gene calls are TRBV6-6 and TRBJ2-3; no definite D call. The CDR3 spans 15 residues. Between the trimmed V and J ends, which lost 0 bases and 3 bases, there was a span of 10 bases. The germline CDR1 and CDR2 sequences are MNHNY and SVGAGI (reference sequence). This CDR3 is CASSYSMGMTDTQYF. The CDR3 DNA is TGTGCCAGCAGTTACTCCATGGGAATGACAGATACGCAGTATTTT.

The chain employs TRBV5-6 and TRBJ1-5; D unclear. Germline assignment: CDR1 SGHDT and CDR2 YYEEEE. Trimming removed 2 bases at V and 5 bases at J, with 14 bases between. CDR3 size: 15 residues. CDR3 in amino acids: CASSFRTALHQPQHF. The CDR3 nucleotides are TGTGCCAGCAGCTTTAGAACAGCTTTACATCAGCCCCAGCATTTT. The variable domain in full, with the rest retrieved from reference TRBV5-6 and TRBJ1-5, is DAGVTQSPTHLIKTRGQQVTLRCSPKSGHDTVSWYQQALGQGPQFIFQYYEEEERQRGNFPDRFSGHQFPNYSSELNVNALLLGDSALYLCASSFRTALHQPQHFGDGTRLSIL.

The genes are TRBV27 and TRBJ2-1, with 8 positions matching TRBD2. The CDR3 is 14 amino acids. J gave up 6 bases and V 3 bases, and 4 bases lay outside the gene matches. Germline V lookup: CDR1 MNHEY, CDR2 SMNVEV (reference sequence). As DNA, the CDR3 is TGTGCCAGCAGTTTCGCCGGGACTAGCAATGAGCAGTTCTTC. It encodes CASSFAGTSNEQFF.

This clone was seen a single time. The V call is TRBV7-8, the J call TRBJ1-4; the D gene is possibly TRBD1 (5 bases). The CDR3 runs to 16 residues. Germline CDR1 SGHVS, CDR2 FQNEAQ. V was clipped by 6 bases and J by 8 bases, with 22 bases between them. The CDR3, as DNA: TGTGCCAGCAGTTTTTACAGGCGTTCTTCGGGGGAAAAACTGTTTTTT. Encoded protein: CASSFYRRSSGEKLFF.

The J gene is TRBJ1-4, the V gene TRBV6-5; 9 bases are a match to TRBD1. Trimming cost V 6 bases and J 6 bases; bases outside gene matches: 5. The CDR3 is 14 amino acids. Germline values: CDR1 MNHEY, CDR2 SVGAGI. The CDR3 nucleotides are TGTGCCAGCAGGTCCGGGACAGGGCATGAAAAACTGTTTTTT. The encoded protein is CASRSGTGHEKLFF.

There are a few counts of this clone. The chain links TRBV27 to TRBJ2-3, with D perhaps matching TRBD1 (5 bases). This CDR3 is built from 12 residues. Trimming shortened V by 6 bases and J by 3 bases, and 7 bases separated the two germline ends. Per germline, CDR1 MNHEY and CDR2 SMNVEV (reference sequence). CDR3 amino acids: CASRHRTDTQYF. The CDR3 DNA reads TGTGCCAGCAGACACAGGACAGATACGCAGTATTTT.

The chain has TRBV9 and TRBJ2-1, with D unclear. The CDR3 loop spans 13 amino acids. V was clipped by 1 base and J by 3 bases, with 5 bases between them. Germline lookup yields CDR1 SGDLS and CDR2 YYNGEE. CDR3 region: CASSVPGYNEQFF. The DNA for the CDR3 is TGTGCCAGCAGCGTACCAGGCTACAATGAGCAGTTCTTC.

The J gene is TRBJ2-2, the V gene TRBV5-1; no clear D gene. V was cut by 0 bases and J by 2 bases, with 5 bases left in between. Germline CDR1 reads SGHRS; CDR2 reads YFSETQ. The CDR3 contains 14 residues. The CDR3 here is CASSLEPNTGELFF. In DNA form, the CDR3 reads TGCGCCAGCAGCTTGGAACCCAACACCGGGGAGCTGTTTTTT.

This chain uses TRBV4-1 with TRBJ2-7; unclear D gene. The CDR3 loop spans 15 amino acids. CDR1 and CDR2 (germline): MGHRA, YSYEKL. V lost 4 bases to trimming and J lost 5 bases, with 18 bases between them. CDR3 bases: TGCGCCAGCAGCCGGGCTACCCCCGGGCGGAACGAGCAGTACTTC. Protein sequence: CASSRATPGRNEQYF.

This rearrangement joins TRBV19 to TRBJ2-2; the D gene is possibly TRBD2 (7 bases). Germline V gene data show CDR1 as LNHDA and CDR2 as SQIVND (reference sequence). Trimming took off 0 bases at V and 4 bases at J, with 12 bases between the two ends. The length of the CDR3 is 16 residues. CDR3 sequence: CASSIDGGRITGELFF. The DNA for the CDR3 is TGTGCCAGTAGTATAGACGGGGGGCGCATCACCGGGGAGCTGTTTTTT.

The V gene is TRBV6-5, the J gene TRBJ2-2; D is ambiguous. V was trimmed by 0 bases and J by 4 bases, leaving 9 bases between them. The CDR3 spans 15 residues. Germline V gives CDR1 MNHEY, CDR2 SVGAGI. CDR3 DNA: TGTGCCAGCAGTTACTCTGTGACACCCACCGGGGAGCTGTTTTTT. Translating it yields CASSYSVTPTGELFF.

This clone was detected a few times. This rearrangement joins TRBV29-1 to TRBJ2-1; perhaps TRBD1 as D (5 bases). CDR3 length: 13 residues. V shed 7 bases and J shed 1 base, with 11 bases lying between them. The germline V gene has CDR1 SQVTM and CDR2 ANQGSEA. Written as DNA, the CDR3 is TGCAGCGACCGCAGGGTGTCCTACAATGAGCAGTTCTTC. This translates into CSDRRVSYNEQFF.

The chain uses TRBV27 and TRBJ1-3; possibly TRBD1 for D (5 bases). This CDR3 has 13 residues. Germline-derived CDR1 and CDR2 are MNHEY and SMNVEV (reference sequence). The ends were cut back, 9 bases at V and 2 bases at J, with 11 bases in the middle. The CDR3 DNA reads as TGTGCCAGTAGGGGTAGCACTGGAAACACCATATATTTT. Translated, it gives CASRGSTGNTIYF.

This clone has only one observation. The chain carries TRBV30 and TRBJ1-1; a possible D gene is TRBD1 (5 bases). CDR1 is GTSNPN and CDR2 is SVGIG in the germline V gene (reference sequence). CDR3 length: 14 residues. V was pared by 2 bases and J by 5 bases, with 15 bases between. This chain's CDR3 is CAWSPGKLGTEAFF. DNA for the CDR3: TGTGCCTGGAGTCCAGGGAAACTGGGGACTGAAGCTTTCTTT.

This chain links TRBV4-3 with TRBJ1-1; a weak D match, TRBD1 (5 bases). CDR3 length: 14 amino acids. Germline values: CDR1 LGHNA, CDR2 YSLEER. V was clipped by 5 bases and J by 0 bases, with 10 bases between them. The CDR3 is CASSRDLLNTEAFF. The CDR3 region has the DNA TGCGCCAGCAGCAGGGACCTATTGAACACTGAAGCTTTCTTT.